The rows below give T cell receptor beta chains drawn from one sample of a study of radiation and T cells in renal cell carcinoma. Sequencing was performed with immunoSEQ multiplex PCR; in TCRdb, only in-frame clones are kept and a portion is missing. Of 15,000 to 20,000 clones in the sample, 64% are singletons; the top ten hold roughly 27%. The sample here was tumor tissue, taken from a patient whose treatment included radiotherapy and nephrectomy. The receptors were gathered from a woman aged 70-85 years with renal cell carcinoma. Each CDR3 is given with its conserved first and last residue. Each record gives: CDR3 DNA, CDR3 protein, D gene, V gene, J gene, clone size. A D gene is named only where the DNA matches it firmly. Expanded clones get a size class; other rows say once, few or many, or leave the size out.

TGCGCCAGCAGCCAAGAAAGTACTCGGGACGAAAAACTGTTTTTT	CASSQESTRDEKLFF	-	TRBV4-1	TRBJ1-4	few
TGTGCCAGTAGTCGTACCACAGGGGGACGGGGTCAGCCCCAGCATTTT	CASSRTTGGRGQPQHF	TRBD1	TRBV19	TRBJ1-5	once
TGTGCCAGCAGCGTAGTACCATACAATGAGCAGTTCTTC	CASSVVPYNEQFF	-	TRBV9	TRBJ2-1	-
TGTGCCAGCAGCATCGGGACTGAAGCTTTCTTT	CASSIGTEAFF	-	TRBV7-9	TRBJ1-1	few
TGTGCCAGCAGCTTAGTAGACACTGAAGCTTTCTTT	CASSLVDTEAFF	-	TRBV11-2	TRBJ1-1	medium-sized
TGTGCCGGAGGGAAAAACGATGAAAAACTGTTTTTT	CAGGKNDEKLFF	-	TRBV27	TRBJ1-4	-
TGTGCTTGGGGCCAGGGGCCACGGAATAATGAAAAACTGTTTTTT	CAWGQGPRNNEKLFF	-	TRBV7-6	TRBJ1-4	-
TGCAGCGTTGAGGGCACAGGGGCCTACGAGCAGTACTTC	CSVEGTGAYEQYF	TRBD1	TRBV29-1	TRBJ2-7	few
TGTGCCAGCAGTACCAGGTCCCATGGGGAGACCCAGTACTTC	CASSTRSHGETQYF	-	TRBV6-1	TRBJ2-5	-
TGTGCCAGTATGGCCTGGGCAGAAGGCTACACCTTC	CASMAWAEGYTF	-	TRBV19	TRBJ1-2	-
TGTGCCAGCAGCCCCCGCACCCCTTACGAGCAGTACTTC	CASSPRTPYEQYF	-	TRBV7-2	TRBJ2-7	-
TGCGCCAGCAGCCAAGACGGACGGAGTAATGAAAAACTGTTTTTT	CASSQDGRSNEKLFF	-	TRBV4-3	TRBJ1-4	-
TGTGCCAGCAGCCAAGGAAATAGCGCCCAGTACTTC	CASSQGNSAQYF	-	TRBV14	TRBJ2-5	-
TGTGCCAGCAGCTTAAATGGAGGGAATCAGCCCCAGCATTTT	CASSLNGGNQPQHF	-	TRBV5-4	TRBJ1-5	-
TGTGCCAGCTCACCTAGGTTACCACCCCTCAATGAGCAGTTCTTC	CASSPRLPPLNEQFF	-	TRBV18	TRBJ2-1	-
TGTGCCAGCAGTTACTCAGGGGGACAGCTGGACATTCAGTACTTC	CASSYSGGQLDIQYF	TRBD1	TRBV6-6	TRBJ2-4	-
TGTGCCAGCAGCAAAGGAGTCAGGGGCCAAGAGACCCAGTACTTC	CASSKGVRGQETQYF	-	TRBV21-1	TRBJ2-5	-
TGTGCCAGCAGCGTAGGGACAGGGGCCGGGATTTCGGGGGAGCTGTTTTTT	CASSVGTGAGISGELFF	TRBD1	TRBV9	TRBJ2-2	-
TGTGCCATCAGCGGGAGTCAGAGGTCCTACGAGCAGTACTTC	CAISGSQRSYEQYF	-	TRBV10-3	TRBJ2-7	-
TGTGCCAGCAGGACGGGGTCGGCGGGTTCCTACGAGCAGTACTTC	CASRTGSAGSYEQYF	-	TRBV6-1	TRBJ2-7	-
TGTGCCAGCAGTGTTGAGTTCAGCACAGATACGCAGTATTTT	CASSVEFSTDTQYF	-	TRBV6-4	TRBJ2-3	-
TGCAGTGCTAGAGATCTGTCTGTGCAGTTCTTC	CSARDLSVQFF	-	TRBV20-1	TRBJ2-1	-
TGTGCCAGCAGCCTCACAGGGGAGAGGATCTACGAGCAGTACTTC	CASSLTGERIYEQYF	TRBD1	TRBV6-6	TRBJ2-7	-
TGTGCCAGCAGTTTACTAGCGGAATACAATGAGCAGTTCTTC	CASSLLAEYNEQFF	TRBD2	TRBV28	TRBJ2-1	once
TGTGCCATCAGTGAGTCGATAGGGAAGGGCTACACCTTC	CAISESIGKGYTF	-	TRBV10-3	TRBJ1-2	-
TGCGCCAGCAGCTTGGGCCCGGGGTCCGAGGTTGGCTACACCTTC	CASSLGPGSEVGYTF	-	TRBV5-1	TRBJ1-2	-
TGTGCCATCAGAAGACAGGGGGCCACCGGGGAGCTGTTTTTT	CAIRRQGATGELFF	TRBD1	TRBV10-3	TRBJ2-2	-
TGTGCCAGCAGCGGACAGTGGGCTAACTATGGCTACACCTTC	CASSGQWANYGYTF	-	TRBV14	TRBJ1-2	-
TGTGCCAGCACCCTATACTCTGGGGCCAACGTCCTGACTTTC	CASTLYSGANVLTF	-	TRBV2	TRBJ2-6	-
TGCGCCAGCAGCTTAGGAGGGAGCTCTGGGGCCAACGTCCTGACTTTC	CASSLGGSSGANVLTF	-	TRBV5-1	TRBJ2-6	-
TGCGCCAGCAGGACAGGGCCTATAGGTAATTCACCCCTCCACTTT	CASRTGPIGNSPLHF	TRBD1	TRBV5-1	TRBJ1-6	-
TGCGCCATCTCCCGGGACAGCACAGATACGCAGTATTTT	CAISRDSTDTQYF	-	TRBV10-2	TRBJ2-3	-
TGTGCCAGTAGTATACTCACTAGCGTAGATACGCAGTATTTT	CASSILTSVDTQYF	TRBD2	TRBV19	TRBJ2-3	-
TGCGCCAGCAGCTGGGGGGCTAGTGACACTGAAGCTTTCTTT	CASSWGASDTEAFF	-	TRBV5-1	TRBJ1-1	-
TGTGCCAGCAGCTCCCCGCCCGGGGACACGCAGTATTTT	CASSSPPGDTQYF	-	TRBV11-3	TRBJ2-3	few
TGTGCCAGCACCCAGACAGGGAACGGCTACACCTTC	CASTQTGNGYTF	TRBD1	TRBV6-6	TRBJ1-2	-
TGTGCCTGGAAACCACTTGGGGGGATTACCTACGAGCAGTACTTC	CAWKPLGGITYEQYF	-	TRBV30	TRBJ2-7	-
TGTGCCAGCAGCGGAGCCTCCTACAATGAGCAGTTCTTC	CASSGASYNEQFF	-	TRBV2	TRBJ2-1	-